This TCR beta chain appears in the sequencing data of a study of blood T cells in healthy people across ages. Study-wide points: A roughly linear fall in TCR beta diversity per million T cells was seen with increasing age. Diversity of TCR beta correlated strongly with naive T cell percentage.

This clonotype was observed a handful of times. Its antigen is as yet unknown. Together with a sample-barcoded 5' primer, a J-beta primer mix was included in a second PCR lasting about 7 to 12 cycles. From the 5' RACE reads, TCRdb called clonotypes with MiXCR, one entry per CDR3 protein. The sample records around 520,000 distinct CDR3 sequences, approximately 26% being singletons. Germline lookup yields CDR1 SGHVS and CDR2 FQNEAQ. This CDR3 has 14 amino acids. J gave up 4 bases and V 5 bases, and 7 bases lay outside the gene matches. The sample was also linked to a second study, of T cells of mothers and their children.

The chain couples TRBV7-8 to TRBJ2-5; TRBD2 agrees at 7 bases. This receptor was taken from a boy aged 2 to 9 in good health. The sequenced material came from blood. Written as DNA, the CDR3 is TGTGCCAGCAGCCTCTTAGCGGGTTCAGAGACCCAGTACTTC. This gives the protein CASSLLAGSETQYF.